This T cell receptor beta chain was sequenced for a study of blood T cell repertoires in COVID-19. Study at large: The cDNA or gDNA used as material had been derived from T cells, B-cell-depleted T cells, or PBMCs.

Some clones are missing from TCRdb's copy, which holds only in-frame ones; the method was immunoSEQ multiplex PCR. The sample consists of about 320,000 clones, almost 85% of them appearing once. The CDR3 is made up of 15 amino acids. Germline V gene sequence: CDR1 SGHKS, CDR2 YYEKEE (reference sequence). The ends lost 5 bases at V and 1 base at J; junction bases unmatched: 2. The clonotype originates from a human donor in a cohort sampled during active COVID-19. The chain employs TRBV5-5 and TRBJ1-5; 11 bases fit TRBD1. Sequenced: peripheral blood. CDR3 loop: CASSRDRGSNQPQHF. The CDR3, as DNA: TGTGCCAGCAGTCGGGACAGGGGGAGCAATCAGCCCCAGCATTTT.